Listed here are 9 T cell receptor beta chains from one sample, sequenced in a study of cytotoxic CD8 clonotypes in ibrutinib-treated CLL. Profiling relied on immunoSEQ multiplex PCR, and the TCRdb table lists in-frame clones only, not all of them. The repertoire consists of 60,000 to 65,000 clones, with roughly 59% occurring once and the leading ten covering around 15%. The sequencing used PBMCs, collected after 12 months of ibrutinib treatment. Receptors originate from a human donor with chronic lymphocytic leukemia.

V and J are TRBV6-5 and TRBJ1-4, with 7 positions matching TRBD1. V was pared by 6 bases and J by 5 bases, with 6 bases of the junction left unmatched. CDR1 and CDR2 from the germline V gene are MNHEY and SVGAGI. This CDR3 is 14 amino acids long. The CDR3 DNA follows: TGTGCCAGCAGCAACAGGGGATTCAATGAAAAACTGTTTTTT. Protein product: CASSNRGFNEKLFF.

The chain is built from TRBV4-1 and TRBJ2-1, with D possibly matching TRBD1 (6 bases). The germline V gene encodes CDR1 MGHRA and CDR2 YSYEKL. This CDR3 has 15 amino acids. Deletions cut 4 bases from V and 4 bases from J, with 14 bases between. The CDR3 nucleotides are TGCGCCAGCAGCCTTGTGGGACAAGGTTACAATGAGCAGTTCTTC. It specifies CASSLVGQGYNEQFF.

This clone was seen repeatedly, ten times or more. The limits of the CDR3 on the DNA are not certain, so only TCRdb's listed CDR3 is given. The chain joins TRBV21-1 to TRBJ2-7; TRBD1 was called by the table and not checked on the DNA. TRBV21-1 is a recognized pseudogene. With termini counted, the CDR3 has 16 amino acids. The CDR3 region is CASTIVGTGSSYEQYV.

CDR3 sequence (DNA): TGTGCCAGCAGCTTAGGATGGGCCACAGGGGTTGAAAAACTGTTTTTT. This codes for CASSLGWATGVEKLFF. The V call is TRBV7-8, the J call TRBJ1-4, with 7 bases that match TRBD1. Germline V CDR1 and CDR2: SGHVS, FQNEAQ. Trimming at V came to 1 base and at J to 7 bases, leaving 9 bases not matched to a gene. The CDR3 extends over 16 amino acids.

This clone was seen more than once but under ten times. The J gene is TRBJ1-2, the V gene TRBV7-2; D uncertain. V was shortened by 1 base and J by 4 bases, with 10 bases between the two germline ends. The CDR3 has 14 residues. Germline V gene sequence: CDR1 SGHTA, CDR2 FQGNSA. The CDR3 nucleotides are TGTGCCAGCAGCTTAGGAGGGTCGGTCTATGGCTACACCTTC. Protein product: CASSLGGSVYGYTF.

The gene calls are TRBV5-4 and TRBJ1-1; no firm D call. V gave up 0 bases and J gave up 1 base, with 13 bases separating them. CDR3 length: 16 residues. Germline V gene data show CDR1 as SGHNT and CDR2 as YYREEE (reference sequence). CDR3 residues: CASSLDPRLANTEAFF. The CDR3, as DNA: TGTGCCAGCAGCTTGGACCCTAGATTGGCGAACACTGAAGCTTTCTTT.

The table lists this clone with a few counts. The gene calls are TRBV7-6 and TRBJ2-3; D is unresolved. Germline loops: CDR1 SGHVS, CDR2 FNYEAQ. The CDR3 has 13 residues. The V end was cut by 5 bases, the J end by 4 bases, with 10 bases between. CDR3 DNA sequence: TGTGCCAGCAGCCTATCGATGGCAGATACGCAGTATTTT. Translation gives CASSLSMADTQYF.

There are a few counts of this clone. The chain employs TRBV5-6 and TRBJ1-2; TRBD1 is a possible D gene (5 bases). This CDR3 spans 16 amino acids. Germline assignment: CDR1 SGHDT and CDR2 YYEEEE. V was pared by 4 bases and J by 0 bases, with 16 bases between. CDR3 region: CASSRGQSRANYGYTF. Written as DNA, the CDR3 is TGTGCCAGCAGCCGAGGACAATCCCGAGCTAACTATGGCTACACCTTC.

By proportion, this clone is medium-sized (0.01 to 0.1%). J is TRBJ2-2 and V is TRBV6-5; 10 bases fit TRBD2. V trimming: 0 bases; J trimming: 5 bases; junction bases outside the gene matches: 0. The CDR3 contains 15 residues. Germline-derived CDR1 and CDR2 are MNHEY and SVGAGI. The CDR3, as DNA: TGTGCCAGCAGTTACTCGACTAGCGGGACCGGGGAGCTGTTTTTT. This gives the protein CASSYSTSGTGELFF.